The T cell receptor (beta chain) under discussion was sequenced for a study of cytomegalovirus exposure and HLA in healthy donors. In the study overall: Of all 400 or so donors who were genotyped, roughly 85% belonged to the Caucasian-associated ancestry cluster. General study findings and limits: An apparent linkage of common viral pathogens to several of the most significant clusters emerged in a later analysis.

60 Vbeta and 13 Jbeta primers were used in PCR. The data were produced by immunoSEQ multiplex PCR, yet TCRdb's version contains in-frame clones alone and is incomplete. The sample holds roughly 190,000 clones, under 85% seen once. The V gene's germline CDR1 is MDHEN and CDR2 SYDVKM. Trimming cost V 3 bases and J 7 bases; bases outside gene matches: 5. This CDR3 contains 13 residues. In the case of this clone: Its target is unknown.

Sequenced material: PBMCs. The clonotype comes from a female donor in good health and CMV-seronegative. The chain uses TRBV28 and TRBJ1-1; 7 bases are shared with TRBD1. CDR3 amino acids: CASSFGTAYEAFF. The CDR3 DNA is TGTGCCAGCAGTTTCGGGACAGCCTATGAAGCTTTCTTT.